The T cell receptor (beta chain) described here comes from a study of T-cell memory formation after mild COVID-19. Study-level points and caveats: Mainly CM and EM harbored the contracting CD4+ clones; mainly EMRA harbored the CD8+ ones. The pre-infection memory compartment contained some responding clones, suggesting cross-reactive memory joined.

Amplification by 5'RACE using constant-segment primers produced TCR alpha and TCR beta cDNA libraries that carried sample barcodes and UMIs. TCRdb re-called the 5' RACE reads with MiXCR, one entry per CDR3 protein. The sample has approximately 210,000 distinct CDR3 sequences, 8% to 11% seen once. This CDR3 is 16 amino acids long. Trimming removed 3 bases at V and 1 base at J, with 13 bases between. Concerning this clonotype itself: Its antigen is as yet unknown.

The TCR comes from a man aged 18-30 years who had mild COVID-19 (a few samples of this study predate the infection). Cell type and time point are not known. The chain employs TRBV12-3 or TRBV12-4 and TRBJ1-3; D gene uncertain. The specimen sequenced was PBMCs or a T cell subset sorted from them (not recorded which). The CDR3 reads CASSFRSLGSGNTIYF. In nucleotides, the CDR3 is TGTGCCAGCAGTTTTAGGTCCCTCGGTTCTGGAAACACCATATATTTT.